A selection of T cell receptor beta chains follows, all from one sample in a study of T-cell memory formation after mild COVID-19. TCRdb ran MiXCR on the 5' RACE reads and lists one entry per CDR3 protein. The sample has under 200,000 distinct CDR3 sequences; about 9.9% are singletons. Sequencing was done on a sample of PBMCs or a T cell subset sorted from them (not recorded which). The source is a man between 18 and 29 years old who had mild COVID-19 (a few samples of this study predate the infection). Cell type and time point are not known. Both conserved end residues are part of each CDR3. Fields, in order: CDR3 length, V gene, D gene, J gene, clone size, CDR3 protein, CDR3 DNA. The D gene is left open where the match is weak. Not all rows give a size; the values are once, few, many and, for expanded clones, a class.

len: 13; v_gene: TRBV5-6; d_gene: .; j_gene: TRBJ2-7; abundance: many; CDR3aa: CASSLNRESEQYF; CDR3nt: TGTGCCAGCAGCTTGAACAGGGAATCCGAGCAGTACTTC
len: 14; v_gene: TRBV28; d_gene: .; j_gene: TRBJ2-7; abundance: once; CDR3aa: CASIQGGSSYEQYF; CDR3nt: TGTGCCAGCATTCAAGGGGGGAGCTCCTACGAGCAGTACTTC
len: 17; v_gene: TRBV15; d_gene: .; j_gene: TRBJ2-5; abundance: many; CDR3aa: CATARFRDTGNRETQYF; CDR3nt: TGTGCCACCGCGAGATTCCGGGACACCGGGAATCGGGAGACCCAGTACTTC
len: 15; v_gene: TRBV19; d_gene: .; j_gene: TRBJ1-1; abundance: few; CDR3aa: CASSEGRRMNTEAFF; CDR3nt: TGTGCCAGTAGTGAGGGACGGAGGATGAACACTGAAGCTTTCTTT
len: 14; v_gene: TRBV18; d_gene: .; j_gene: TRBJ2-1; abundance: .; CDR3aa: CASSPRAVYNEQFF; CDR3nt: TGTGCCAGCTCACCTAGGGCAGTCTACAATGAGCAGTTCTTC
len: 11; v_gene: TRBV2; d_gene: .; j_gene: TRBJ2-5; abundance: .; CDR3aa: CASSEAGPQYF; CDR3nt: TGTGCCAGCAGTGAAGCGGGGCCCCAGTACTTC
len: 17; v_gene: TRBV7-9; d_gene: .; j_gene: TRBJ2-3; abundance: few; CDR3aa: CASSSPLLGGASDTQYF; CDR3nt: TGTGCCAGCAGCTCCCCCTTGTTGGGGGGGGCATCAGATACGCAGTATTTT
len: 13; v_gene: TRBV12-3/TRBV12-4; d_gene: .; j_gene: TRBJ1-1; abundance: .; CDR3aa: CASSLATNTEAFF; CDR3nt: TGTGCCAGCAGTTTAGCCACGAACACTGAAGCTTTCTTT
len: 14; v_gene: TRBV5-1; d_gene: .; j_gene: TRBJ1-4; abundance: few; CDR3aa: CASSFTSPGEKLFF; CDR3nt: TGCGCCAGCAGCTTTACCAGTCCAGGTGAAAAACTGTTTTTT
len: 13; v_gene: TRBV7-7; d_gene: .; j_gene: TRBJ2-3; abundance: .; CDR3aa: CASSSDIRDTQYF; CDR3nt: TGTGCTAGCAGCTCGGACATCAGGGATACGCAGTATTTT
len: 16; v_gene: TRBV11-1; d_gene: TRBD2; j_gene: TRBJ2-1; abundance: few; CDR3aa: CASSNPRGLALNEQFF; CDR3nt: TGTGCCAGCAGCAACCCGCGGGGACTAGCCTTAAATGAGCAGTTCTTC
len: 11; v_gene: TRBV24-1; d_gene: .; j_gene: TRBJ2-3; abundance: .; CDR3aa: CATSWADTQYF; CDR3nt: TGTGCCACCAGTTGGGCAGATACGCAGTATTTT
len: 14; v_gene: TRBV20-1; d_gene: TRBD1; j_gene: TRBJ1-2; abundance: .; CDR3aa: CSARTGGIGYGYTF; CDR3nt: TGCAGTGCTAGGACAGGGGGTATTGGCTATGGCTACACCTTC
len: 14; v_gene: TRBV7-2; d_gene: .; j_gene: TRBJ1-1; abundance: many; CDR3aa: CASSLSGGGTEAFF; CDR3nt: TGTGCCAGCAGCTTAAGTGGTGGGGGCACTGAAGCTTTCTTT
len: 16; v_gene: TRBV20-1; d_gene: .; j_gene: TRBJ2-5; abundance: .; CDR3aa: CSATPSGRSPEETQYF; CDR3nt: TGCAGTGCCACACCCTCCGGACGAAGTCCTGAAGAGACCCAGTACTTC
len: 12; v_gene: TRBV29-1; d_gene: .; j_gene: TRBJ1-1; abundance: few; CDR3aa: CSVDPTVGQAFF; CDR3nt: TGCAGCGTTGACCCCACAGTAGGTCAAGCTTTCTTT
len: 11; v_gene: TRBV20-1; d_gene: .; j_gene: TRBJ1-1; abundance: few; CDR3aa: CSAQLNTEAFF; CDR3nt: TGCAGTGCACAGCTGAACACTGAAGCTTTCTTT